The 27 T cell receptor beta chains given below trace back to one sample, sequenced in a study of T-cell memory formation after mild COVID-19. Using its own MiXCR run on the 5' RACE reads, TCRdb lists one record per CDR3 protein. The data show approximately 210,000 distinct CDR3 sequences, 25% to 35% seen once. Source material: PBMCs or a T cell subset sorted from them (not recorded which). The receptors derive from an adult woman who had mild COVID-19 (a few samples of this study predate the infection). Cell type and time point are not known.

J is TRBJ2-2 and V is TRBV6-6; D may be TRBD2 (6 bases). This CDR3 has 13 amino acids. Germline assignment: CDR1 MNHNY and CDR2 SVGAGI (reference sequence). V lost 7 bases, J lost 6 bases, and 12 bases lay in between. CDR3 protein: CASTPGGAGELFF. The CDR3 DNA is TGTGCCAGCACGCCCGGAGGGGCCGGGGAGCTGTTTTTT.

This clonotype was seen more than once but under ten times. The chain joins TRBV24-1 to TRBJ2-1; weak D call: TRBD1 (6 bases). Germline loops: CDR1 KGHDR, CDR2 SFDVKD. V was shortened by 7 bases and J by 6 bases, with 15 bases between the two germline ends. The CDR3 has 14 residues. In nucleotides, the CDR3 is TGTGCCACCAGCCTCTCGACAGGCCCCAATGAGCAGTTCTTC. Amino acids: CATSLSTGPNEQFF.

With regard to this clonotype: A much larger clone sits a single nucleotide away, making a read error possible. The chain couples TRBV29-1 to TRBJ1-5; D is undetermined. Germline V CDR1 and CDR2: SQVTM, ANQGSEA. The V end lost 4 bases, the J end lost 6 bases, and 13 bases lay between the germline ends. The CDR3 length is 13 residues. The chain's CDR3 is CSVGGGGSQPQHF. The CDR3 region has the DNA TGCAGCGTTGGGGGAGGTGGAAGTCAGCCCCAGCATTTT.

There are a few counts of this clonotype. The chain uses TRBV29-1 and TRBJ2-2; 7 bases fit TRBD1. With 5 bases clipped from V and 4 bases from J, the junction kept 7 bases outside the gene matches. The CDR3 contains 14 residues. Germline V lookup: CDR1 SQVTM, CDR2 ANQGSEA. The CDR3 is CSVTGVTTTGELFF. The DNA of the CDR3 is TGCAGCGTTACAGGGGTGACGACCACCGGGGAGCTGTTTTTT.

The chain couples TRBV15 to TRBJ2-1; no definite D call. The CDR3 loop spans 15 amino acids. Between the trimmed V and J ends, which lost 0 bases and 9 bases, there was a span of 15 bases. The germline CDR1 and CDR2 sequences are LNHNV and YYDKDF (reference sequence). The CDR3 region has the DNA TGTGCCACCAGCAGAGATTTGGCACGGCGGAGTGAGCAGTTCTTC. Its protein product is CATSRDLARRSEQFF.

For the CDR3, the DNA is TGTGCCAGCAGTGAACGCTCGACAGGACAGGGCACCGGGGAGCTGTTTTTT. The encoded protein is CASSERSTGQGTGELFF. The chain employs TRBV2 and TRBJ2-2; the match to TRBD1 covers 8 bases. The germline V gene has CDR1 SNHLY and CDR2 FYNNEI. The CDR3 loop spans 17 amino acids. V shed 2 bases and J 4 bases; nucleotides not matched to a gene: 9.

The rearrangement links TRBV24-1 to TRBJ2-7; TRBD1 matches at 8 bases. Trimming removed 7 bases from V and 0 bases from J; junction bases left unmatched: 7. The CDR3 has 15 residues. Germline CDR1 KGHDR, CDR2 SFDVKD. Written as DNA, the CDR3 is TGTGCCACCAGCCCTGGACAGGGACGCTCCTACGAGCAGTACTTC. This gives the protein CATSPGQGRSYEQYF.

The chain links TRBV25-1 to TRBJ1-2; 7 nucleotides align to TRBD1. This CDR3 is 14 amino acids long. The germline CDR1 and CDR2 sequences are MGHDK and SYGVNS. V was pared by 4 bases and J by 3 bases, with 5 bases of the junction left unmatched. CDR3 sequence reads: CASSADRVDYGYTF. The CDR3 bases are TGTGCCAGCAGTGCAGACAGGGTAGACTATGGCTACACCTTC.

In the case of this clonotype: The missing conserved phenylalanine or tryptophan at the end of this CDR3 makes a read error likely. The CDR3, as DNA: TGTGCCAGCAGTAACCCGGGACAGGGGGTCGAGACCCAGTACTTA. It encodes CASSNPGQGVETQYL. The chain couples TRBV12-3 or TRBV12-4 to TRBJ2-5, with 11 bases fitting TRBD1. The CDR3 spans 15 residues. Trimming at V came to 5 bases and at J to 5 bases, leaving 7 bases not matched to a gene.

This chain joins TRBV6-6 and TRBJ2-3; D is possibly TRBD1 or TRBD2 (5 bases each). Germline lookup yields CDR1 MNHNY and CDR2 SVGAGI (reference sequence). The V gene lost 6 bases and the J gene lost 2 bases, with 12 bases spanning the gap. The CDR3 is 14 amino acids. The CDR3 reads CASRGVPYTDTQYF. The CDR3 DNA sequence: TGTGCCAGCAGGGGGGTCCCCTACACAGATACGCAGTATTTT.

This clonotype was counted at least ten times. This chain joins TRBV7-3 and TRBJ2-7; 8 bases are shared with TRBD2. The germline CDR1 and CDR2 sequences are SGHTA and FQGTGA. The CDR3 loop spans 14 amino acids. V lost 5 bases, J lost 2 bases, and 5 bases stayed unmatched. The CDR3 DNA is TGTGCCAGCAGCGCTACCGGGGGGGCCTACGAGCAGTACTTC. Translation gives CASSATGGAYEQYF.

This chain connects TRBV7-2 to TRBJ1-2, with TRBD1 as a possible D gene (6 bases). The germline V gene encodes CDR1 SGHTA and CDR2 FQGNSA. V was pared by 4 bases and J by 8 bases, with 17 bases between. The CDR3 is made up of 14 amino acids. The CDR3 loop reads CASSSVAGAGGYTF. CDR3 coding DNA: TGTGCCAGCAGCTCAGTAGCAGGGGCAGGAGGCTACACCTTC.

This clonotype was observed at least ten times. V is TRBV5-1 and J is TRBJ2-3; 7 nucleotides agree with TRBD1. There are 13 residues in the CDR3. CDR1 and CDR2 (germline): SGHRS, YFSETQ. V trimming: 2 bases; J trimming: 5 bases; junction bases outside the gene matches: 2. The CDR3 here is CASSLTGVDTQYF. The CDR3 DNA follows: TGCGCCAGCAGCTTAACAGGGGTAGATACGCAGTATTTT.

V and J are TRBV3-1 and TRBJ1-3; D gene unclear. This CDR3 is built from 14 residues. The V gene lost 4 bases and the J gene lost 2 bases, with 9 bases spanning the gap. Per the germline V gene, CDR1 is LGHDT and CDR2 is YNNKEL (reference sequence). The CDR3 protein is CASSRKGAGNTIYF. Here the CDR3 DNA reads TGTGCCAGCAGCCGGAAAGGCGCTGGAAACACCATATATTTT.

The chain is built from TRBV25-1 and TRBJ2-7, with D perhaps TRBD1 (5 bases). V was cut by 6 bases and J by 0 bases, with 9 bases left in between. Germline V CDR1 and CDR2: MGHDK, SYGVNS. This CDR3 has 13 residues. The CDR3, as DNA: TGTGCCAGCAGGGACACGAGCTCCTACGAGCAGTACTTC. Protein product: CASRDTSSYEQYF.

The rearrangement joins TRBV6-6 to TRBJ2-7; D ambiguous. Germline V CDR1 and CDR2: MNHNY, SVGAGI (reference sequence). This CDR3 spans 11 amino acids. Between the trimmed V and J ends, which lost 5 bases and 5 bases, there was a span of 7 bases. Here the CDR3 reads CASSQYNEQYF. CDR3 coding DNA: TGTGCCAGCAGTCAATATAACGAGCAGTACTTC.

The CDR3 DNA follows: TGTGCCAGCAGTGATAGGGGAAGAGGGCGTGAGCAGTTCTTC. Translated, it gives CASSDRGRGREQFF. The chain joins TRBV6-1 to TRBJ2-1; either TRBD1 or TRBD2 may supply D (5 bases each). This CDR3 contains 14 residues. V was shortened by 3 bases and J by 9 bases, with 15 bases between the two germline ends. CDR1 and CDR2 from the germline V gene are MNHNS and SASEGT.

The V call is TRBV29-1, the J call TRBJ2-5; no definite D call. Trimming removed 4 bases at V and 1 base at J, with 4 bases between. This CDR3 has 11 amino acids. The V gene's germline CDR1 is SQVTM and CDR2 ANQGSEA. CDR3: CSVGPQETQYF. In DNA, the CDR3 is TGCAGCGTTGGACCCCAAGAGACCCAGTACTTC.

J is TRBJ1-2 and V is TRBV20-1, with 10 bases lining up with TRBD1. V was pared by 4 bases and J by 7 bases, with 9 bases of the junction left unmatched. The length of the CDR3 is 14 residues. The germline V gene has CDR1 DFQATT and CDR2 SNEGSKA (reference sequence). The CDR3 region is CSATVYGTGVGYTF. CDR3 coding DNA: TGCAGTGCTACCGTTTATGGGACAGGGGTTGGCTACACCTTC.

Only a few counts were recorded for this clonotype. Relative to the germline gene, one junction end is altered; a read error may explain this. The chain recombines TRBV12-3 or TRBV12-4 with TRBJ2-7, with 10 bases aligning to TRBD2. The CDR3 has 14 residues. Here the CDR3 DNA reads TGTGCCAGCAGTCTAGCGGGAGACGTTTACGAGCAGTACTTC. It yields the protein CASSLAGDVYEQYF.

The chain couples TRBV18 to TRBJ2-3; D uncertain. The CDR3 covers 13 residues. V lost 6 bases, J lost 9 bases, and 16 bases lay in between. Germline-derived CDR1 and CDR2 are KGHSH and LQKENI. CDR3 in amino acids: CASSPNSRFTQYF. The DNA for the CDR3 is TGTGCCAGCTCTCCCAACTCCCGGTTCACGCAGTATTTT.

The chain joins TRBV5-1 to TRBJ1-1, with 8 bases identical to TRBD1. Looked up from germline, CDR1 is SGHRS and CDR2 is YFSETQ. J gave up 6 bases and V 1 base, and 8 bases lay outside the gene matches. CDR3 length: 15 amino acids. The CDR3 loop is CASSLRNRGESEAFF. The CDR3 DNA sequence: TGCGCCAGCAGCTTGCGTAACAGGGGGGAATCTGAAGCTTTCTTT.

The chain links TRBV20-1 to TRBJ1-2; D ambiguous. Trimming pared 1 base from V and 4 bases from J, leaving 7 bases between. Germline values: CDR1 DFQATT, CDR2 SNEGSKA (reference sequence). The CDR3 loop spans 12 amino acids. This CDR3 is CSARGRSYGYTF. Written as DNA, the CDR3 is TGCAGTGCTAGAGGACGATCCTATGGCTACACCTTC.

The J gene is TRBJ2-1, the V gene TRBV3-1, with 10 nucleotides matching TRBD2. Germline CDR1 reads LGHDT; CDR2 reads YNNKEL (reference sequence). Unmatched junction bases numbered 3, after V lost 4 bases and J lost 0 bases. This CDR3 is built from 16 residues. CDR3 sequence: CASSLLAGNSYNEQFF. The DNA of the CDR3 is TGTGCCAGCAGCCTACTAGCGGGGAACTCCTACAATGAGCAGTTCTTC.

This chain uses TRBV29-1 with TRBJ1-2; D ambiguous. The CDR3 is 13 amino acids. Trimming shortened V by 6 bases and J by 1 base, and 12 bases separated the two germline ends. Looked up from germline, CDR1 is SQVTM and CDR2 is ANQGSEA. The CDR3 bases are TGCAGCGTCACCCTCCATGTTAACTATGGCTACACCTTC. Translating gives CSVTLHVNYGYTF.

This clonotype has a handful of counts. The chain recombines TRBV30 with TRBJ2-7, with D unresolved. The germline V gene has CDR1 GTSNPN and CDR2 SVGIG (reference sequence). The CDR3 loop spans 13 amino acids. V was clipped by 6 bases and J by 4 bases, with 16 bases between them. CDR3 in DNA: TGTGCCTGCCGGGCCCGAACCGTATACGAGCAGTACTTC. Translation: CACRARTVYEQYF.

In its sample, this clonotype was seen a few times. The chain joins TRBV18 to TRBJ1-6; D may be TRBD1 (5 bases). Germline CDR1 and CDR2: KGHSH and LQKENI. The CDR3 totals 14 residues. The germline V and J ends were trimmed by 3 bases and 10 bases, with 13 bases remaining between them. The CDR3 bases are TGTGCCAGCTCACCCCTGACAGAGGGCTCACCCCTCCACTTT. This gives the protein CASSPLTEGSPLHF.